Shown below are 22 T cell receptor beta chains from a single sample sequenced in a study of memory CD4+ T cells and cytomegalovirus serostatus. Single viable CD3+CD4+CD8-CD45RO+ cells were sorted as the memory CD4+ T cells. Produced via immunoSEQ multiplex PCR; TCRdb's table is partial and in-frame only. The table lists tens of thousands of clones, just under 80% of them singletons, with less than 0.85% in the top ten. Sequenced sample: memory CD4+ T cells from blood. The source is an adult in good health and CMV-seronegative.

The chain carries TRBV2 and TRBJ2-1; 12 nucleotides line up with TRBD2. Unmatched junction bases numbered 7, after V lost 1 base and J lost 9 bases. The CDR3 spans 16 residues. Germline loops: CDR1 SNHLY, CDR2 FYNNEI. The CDR3 sequence is CASSEDGLAGIIEQFF. As DNA, the CDR3 is TGTGCCAGCAGTGAAGATGGACTAGCGGGAATAATTGAGCAGTTCTTC.

J is TRBJ2-7 and V is TRBV5-1; no clear D gene. The CDR3 has 14 amino acids. CDR1 is SGHRS, CDR2 YFSETQ, per germline. Trimming stripped 0 bases from V and 0 bases from J, with 7 bases between. The CDR3 reads CASSLGAASYEQYF. The CDR3 DNA is TGCGCCAGCAGCTTGGGGGCAGCCTCCTACGAGCAGTACTTC.

The genes are TRBV29-1 and TRBJ2-7; D possibly corresponds to TRBD2 (6 bases). This CDR3 has 16 amino acids. Germline lookup yields CDR1 SQVTM and CDR2 ANQGSEA. Trimming took 2 bases from V and 4 from J, leaving 21 bases between them. CDR3 region: CSVERWATEGRYEQYF. The CDR3 DNA reads TGCAGCGTTGAAAGGTGGGCTACGGAGGGTCGGTACGAGCAGTACTTC.

This sequence joins TRBV5-1 and TRBJ2-3, with D perhaps assigned TRBD1 or TRBD2 (6 bases each). Germline CDR1 reads SGHRS; CDR2 reads YFSETQ. CDR3 length equals 12 residues. Trimming left V 2 bases short and J 9 bases short, with 10 bases between. CDR3 nucleotides: TGCGCCAGCAGCTTTAGGGGGGAGACGCAGTATTTT. As protein: CASSFRGETQYF.

Regarding this clone: Other DNA sequences in the same sample also yield this CDR3. The rearrangement links TRBV5-1 to TRBJ1-5; D is unresolved. Germline CDR1 SGHRS, CDR2 YFSETQ. The V gene lost 0 bases and the J gene lost 3 bases, with 7 bases spanning the gap. The CDR3 has 14 residues. CDR3 region: CASSLEGNNQPQHF. CDR3 in DNA: TGCGCCAGCAGCTTGGAGGGAAACAATCAGCCCCAGCATTTT.

This clone has just a few counts. The chain employs TRBV5-4 and TRBJ1-1, with a tentative D call TRBD1 (5 bases). Germline V lookup: CDR1 SGHNT, CDR2 YYREEE (reference sequence). V lost 5 bases and J lost 0, with 8 bases in between. CDR3 length equals 13 residues. The CDR3 region has the DNA TGTGCCAGCAGGATACAGGTGAACACTGAAGCTTTCTTT. Protein sequence: CASRIQVNTEAFF.

This chain uses TRBV5-8 with TRBJ1-2; maybe TRBD1 (5 bases). The germline CDR1 and CDR2 sequences are SGHTS and YDEGEE. The CDR3 has 15 residues. Trimming stripped 4 bases from V and 6 bases from J, with 19 bases between. This chain's CDR3 is CASSHGTLEPNGYTF. The DNA for the CDR3 is TGTGCCAGCAGCCACGGGACTTTAGAGCCAAATGGCTACACCTTC.

This rearrangement joins TRBV7-9 to TRBJ1-2, with 8 bases that match TRBD1. Germline CDR1 and CDR2: SEHNR and FQNEAQ (reference sequence). Losses at the gene ends were 0 bases for V and 10 bases for J; bases not matched to a gene: 10. The CDR3 consists of 15 residues. The CDR3 nucleotides read TGTGCCAGCAGCTTAGCCGGTGGGCAGGGGGCTCCCTACACCTTC. Translating gives CASSLAGGQGAPYTF. The full variable domain, in which reference TRBV7-9 and TRBJ1-2 provide the parts outside the CDR3, is DTGVSQNPRHKITKRGQNVTFRCDPISEHNRLYWYRQTLGQGPEFLTYFQNEAQLEKSRLLSDRFSAERPKGSFSTLEIQRTEQGDSAMYLCASSLAGGQGAPYTFGSGTRLTVV.

This chain uses TRBV30 with TRBJ2-2, with TRBD2 matching over 9 bases. CDR1 is GTSNPN and CDR2 is SVGIG in the germline V gene (reference sequence). CDR3 size: 15 residues. The ends lost 7 bases at V and 2 bases at J; junction bases unmatched: 8. CDR3 protein: CASEAGGPNTGELFF. CDR3 in DNA: TGTGCCTCCGAGGCGGGAGGGCCTAACACCGGGGAGCTGTTTTTT.

CDR3 region: CASSLPRLNTEAFF. CDR3 sequence (DNA): TGTGCCAGCAGCTTACCACGACTGAACACTGAAGCTTTCTTT. This rearrangement joins TRBV7-9 to TRBJ1-1; no firm D call. With 2 bases removed from V and 0 bases from J, the gap between germline ends came to 7 bases. The CDR3 runs 14 residues. The germline CDR1 and CDR2 sequences are SEHNR and FQNEAQ (reference sequence).

This clone showed up just a few times. The chain couples TRBV6-6 to TRBJ1-2, with 7 bases fitting TRBD1. V lost 0 bases, J lost 8 bases, and 6 bases stayed unmatched. The CDR3 sequence is 14 residues long. Germline V gene lookup returns CDR1 MNHNY and CDR2 SVGAGI (reference sequence). CDR3 region: CASSYSTGEGGYTF. Written as DNA, the CDR3 is TGTGCCAGCAGTTACTCTACAGGGGAAGGCGGCTACACCTTC.

The V gene is TRBV28, the J gene TRBJ2-7; 12 nucleotides agree with TRBD2. The ends lost 6 bases at V and 7 bases at J; junction bases unmatched: 10. CDR3 length: 15 amino acids. Germline values: CDR1 MDHEN, CDR2 SYDVKM. The CDR3 protein is CASSLPLAGGYEQYF. In DNA, the CDR3 is TGTGCCAGCAGCCTACCACTAGCGGGAGGTTATGAGCAGTACTTC.

CDR3 in DNA: TGTGCCAGCAGTCTAGGAGAAGGGAACTACGAGCAGTACTTC. As protein: CASSLGEGNYEQYF. The chain is built from TRBV2 and TRBJ2-7; D ambiguous. In germline, CDR1 is SNHLY, CDR2 FYNNEI. The CDR3 contains 14 residues. Trimming left V 5 bases short and J 3 bases short, with 14 bases between.

The J gene is TRBJ2-3, the V gene TRBV5-4, with 8 bases fitting TRBD2. Germline V gene data show CDR1 as SGHNT and CDR2 as YYREEE (reference sequence). V gave up 0 bases and J gave up 1 base; unmatched junction bases: 4. CDR3 length: 16 residues. CDR3 sequence (DNA): TGTGCCAGCAGCTTGGAAACTAGCGGCCGCACAGATACGCAGTATTTT. It translates to CASSLETSGRTDTQYF.

The chain links TRBV5-1 to TRBJ2-1, with D perhaps matching TRBD1 (5 bases). V shed 0 bases and J shed 4 bases, with 14 bases lying between them. The germline V gene has CDR1 SGHRS and CDR2 YFSETQ. This CDR3 is 16 amino acids long. The chain's CDR3 is CASSLVPGRVYNEQFF. The CDR3 DNA follows: TGCGCCAGCAGCTTGGTCCCAGGGCGAGTTTACAATGAGCAGTTCTTC.

The rearrangement links TRBV5-1 to TRBJ1-4; TRBD1 might be the D (5 bases). The CDR3 loop spans 14 amino acids. Germline V gene lookup returns CDR1 SGHRS and CDR2 YFSETQ. V was shortened by 3 bases and J by 8 bases, with 14 bases between the two germline ends. CDR3 bases: TGCGCCAGCAGCTCGGGACGGGAGGTAGAAAAACTGTTTTTT. It specifies CASSSGREVEKLFF.

This chain uses TRBV6-6 with TRBJ2-6; weak D call: TRBD2 (5 bases). This CDR3 is 15 amino acids long. Trimming stripped 6 bases from V and 2 bases from J, with 11 bases between. CDR1 and CDR2 from the germline V gene are MNHNY and SVGAGI (reference sequence). The CDR3 nucleotides read TGTGCCAGCAGCACCGCCGGGGCTGGGGCCAACGTCCTGACTTTC. Translated: CASSTAGAGANVLTF.

The rearrangement uses TRBV6-1 and TRBJ1-5; the match to TRBD1 covers 8 bases. Germline V CDR1 and CDR2: MNHNS, SASEGT. J was trimmed by 4 bases and V by 4 bases; bases with no gene match: 6. The CDR3 is 15 residues long. The CDR3 reads CASSGTGGWNQPQHF. The CDR3 DNA reads TGTGCCAGCAGTGGAACAGGGGGTTGGAATCAGCCCCAGCATTTT.

The CDR3 nucleotides are TGTGCCAGCAGTGAAGCCAGGGCCCACCTCCACGAGCAGTACTTC. Protein: CASSEARAHLHEQYF. The rearrangement joins TRBV6-1 to TRBJ2-7; D perhaps matches TRBD1 (5 bases). Deletions cut 0 bases from V and 5 bases from J, with 14 bases between. Germline assignment: CDR1 MNHNS and CDR2 SASEGT. CDR3 size: 15 residues.

This chain connects TRBV7-2 to TRBJ1-1, with D hard to call. Germline CDR1 reads SGHTA; CDR2 reads FQGNSA. V dropped 5 bases and J dropped 2 bases, with 15 bases sitting between them. The CDR3 contains 15 residues. CDR3 DNA: TGTGCCAGCAGCCCCGTCGGAGGACGTAACACTGAAGCTTTCTTT. Protein sequence: CASSPVGGRNTEAFF. Variable domain in full (rest from reference TRBV7-2 and TRBJ1-1): GAGVSQSPSNKVTEKGKDVELRCDPISGHTALYWYRQSLGQGLEFLIYFQGNSAPDKSGLPSDRFSAERTGGSVSTLTIQRTQQEDSAVYLCASSPVGGRNTEAFFGQGTRLTVV.

This clone has more than one count but fewer than ten. The V gene is TRBV27, the J gene TRBJ2-7, with 7 bases lining up with TRBD1. Losses at the gene ends were 5 bases for V and 1 base for J; bases not matched to a gene: 8. The germline V gene has CDR1 MNHEY and CDR2 SMNVEV (reference sequence). The CDR3 is made up of 15 amino acids. CDR3: CASSLGTAWSYEQYF. The CDR3 DNA sequence: TGTGCCAGCAGTCTAGGGACAGCTTGGTCCTACGAGCAGTACTTC.

The chain recombines TRBV6-1 with TRBJ1-1, with TRBD1 as a possible D gene (5 bases). Trimming removed 0 bases from V and 5 bases from J, with 10 bases in between. CDR1 is MNHNS and CDR2 is SASEGT in the germline V gene. This CDR3 contains 14 residues. CDR3 nucleotides: TGTGCCAGCAGTGAAGCTCCAGGGAGAACTGAAGCTTTCTTT. Translation gives CASSEAPGRTEAFF.